Below, 2 T cell receptor beta chains from the same sample are listed, as sequenced in a study of cytomegalovirus exposure and HLA in healthy donors. It was with 60 Vbeta and 13 Jbeta primers that the PCR ran. Data came from immunoSEQ multiplex PCR; TCRdb stores just in-frame clones and leaves some out. There are roughly 150,000 clones in the sample; approximately 80% occur only once, and approximately 1.5% lies in the top ten. The sequenced sample consisted of PBMCs. These receptors originate from a woman in her late teens or twenties in good health and CMV-seronegative.

This chain uses TRBV13 with TRBJ1-6, with TRBD1 matching over 8 bases. This CDR3 is 13 amino acids long. Germline-derived CDR1 and CDR2 are PRHDT and FYEKMQ (reference sequence). V lost 5 bases to trimming and J lost 10 bases; unmatched junction nucleotides: 4. CDR3 region: CASSTGGESPLHF. CDR3 nucleotide sequence: TGTGCCAGCAGCACAGGGGGGGAGTCACCCCTCCACTTT.

V usage is TRBV6-5 and J usage is TRBJ1-1, with a weak D call TRBD1 (5 bases). The CDR3 totals 14 residues. From germline, CDR1 is MNHEY and CDR2 SVGAGI. V lost 2 bases, J lost 6 bases, and 13 bases lay in between. The CDR3 sequence is CASSYPGLKSEAFF. DNA of the CDR3: TGTGCCAGCAGTTACCCGGGACTCAAATCTGAAGCTTTCTTT.